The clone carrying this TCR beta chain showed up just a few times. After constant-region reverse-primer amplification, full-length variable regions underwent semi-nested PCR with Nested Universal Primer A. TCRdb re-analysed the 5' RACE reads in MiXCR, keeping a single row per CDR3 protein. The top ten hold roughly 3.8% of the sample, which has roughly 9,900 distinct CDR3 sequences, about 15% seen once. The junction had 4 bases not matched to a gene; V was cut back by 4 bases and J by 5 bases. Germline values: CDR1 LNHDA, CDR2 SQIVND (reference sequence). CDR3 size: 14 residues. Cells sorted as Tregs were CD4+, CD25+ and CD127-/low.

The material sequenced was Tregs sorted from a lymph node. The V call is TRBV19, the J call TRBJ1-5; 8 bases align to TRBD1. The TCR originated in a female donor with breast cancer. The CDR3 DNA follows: TGTGCCAGTAGTAACGACAGGGGTGATCAGCCCCAGCATTTT. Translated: CASSNDRGDQPQHF.